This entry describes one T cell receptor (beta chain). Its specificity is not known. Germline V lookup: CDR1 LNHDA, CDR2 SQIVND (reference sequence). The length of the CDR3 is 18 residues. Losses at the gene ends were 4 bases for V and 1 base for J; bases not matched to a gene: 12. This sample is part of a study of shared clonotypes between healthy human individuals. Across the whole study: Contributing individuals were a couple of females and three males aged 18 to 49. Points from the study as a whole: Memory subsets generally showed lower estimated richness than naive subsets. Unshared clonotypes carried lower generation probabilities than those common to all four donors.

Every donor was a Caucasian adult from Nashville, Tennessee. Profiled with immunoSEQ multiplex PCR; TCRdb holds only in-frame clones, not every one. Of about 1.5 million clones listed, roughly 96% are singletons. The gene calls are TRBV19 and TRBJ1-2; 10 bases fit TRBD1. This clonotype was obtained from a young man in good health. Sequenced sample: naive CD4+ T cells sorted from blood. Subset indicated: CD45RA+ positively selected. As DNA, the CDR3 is TGTGCCAGTAGTACTACCGGGACAGGGGCTCTAAGTAACTATGGCTACACCTTC. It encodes CASSTTGTGALSNYGYTF.